These T cell receptor beta chains were read from a single sample in a study of cytomegalovirus exposure and HLA in healthy donors. TCRdb keeps only in-frame clones here, not all; method: immunoSEQ multiplex PCR. The top ten hold 9.2% of the sample, which has some 91,000 clones, more than 75% seen once. The sample consisted of PBMCs. These receptors were obtained from a man aged 25 to 40 in good health and CMV-seropositive. CDR3s include the opening cysteine and the closing phenylalanine or tryptophan. The D gene is left open where the match is weak. Clone size is stated in some rows and not others, as once, few, many or a class when expanded.

size	V	J	D	DNA	CDR3
-	TRBV9	TRBJ2-7	-	TGTGCCAGCAGCGTATCTCCCTCCTACGAGCAGTACTTC	CASSVSPSYEQYF
-	TRBV12-5	TRBJ1-2	-	TGTGCTAGTGGCTTGGCTTCCCCGGGACAAGATCTCTATGGCTACACCTTC	CASGLASPGQDLYGYTF
-	TRBV5-1	TRBJ1-1	TRBD1	TGCGCCAGCAGGCGGGACAGCTCGATACCCCTTTCAGAAGCTTTCTTT	CASRRDSSIPLSEAFF
-	TRBV30	TRBJ2-7	TRBD1	TGTGCCTGGAGTCGGACAGGGGCCCTCTACGAGCAGTACTTC	CAWSRTGALYEQYF
-	TRBV11-2	TRBJ1-2	TRBD1	TGTGCCAGCAGCTTAAGACAGGGGGATGGCTACACCTTC	CASSLRQGDGYTF
-	TRBV5-1	TRBJ1-1	TRBD1	TGCGCCAGCAGCCAATCCGGGACAGCGAACACTGAAGCTTTCTTT	CASSQSGTANTEAFF
-	TRBV7-3	TRBJ2-7	TRBD2	TGTGCCAGCAGCCCTAGCGGGAGATCAAACGAGCAGTACTTC	CASSPSGRSNEQYF
-	TRBV2	TRBJ1-1	TRBD1	TGTGCCAGCAGAGACGACAGGGGGGCCTTAACTCTCTTT	CASRDDRGALTLF
-	TRBV28	TRBJ2-6	-	TGTGCCAGCAGTGAGGGATACTCTGGGGCCAACGTCCTGACTTTC	CASSEGYSGANVLTF
-	TRBV5-6	TRBJ2-7	TRBD1	TGTGCCAGCAGCTTCGACAGGGCCCCCACCTCCTACGAGCAGTACTTC	CASSFDRAPTSYEQYF
once	TRBV19	TRBJ1-5	-	TGTGCCACATCTGGCGTGCCGGGTAGCAATCAGCCCCAGCATTTT	CATSGVPGSNQPQHF
-	TRBV7-2	TRBJ2-6	TRBD1	TGTGCCAGCAGCTTAGTTGGGACAGCCTCTGGGGCCAACGTCCTGACTTTC	CASSLVGTASGANVLTF
once	TRBV30	TRBJ1-5	-	TGTGCCTGGCAAAACTTTAGCAATCAGCCCCAGCATTTT	CAWQNFSNQPQHF
-	TRBV7-9	TRBJ1-1	TRBD1	TGTGCCAGCAGCTTATTACAGGGGAAAGAAGCTTTCTTT	CASSLLQGKEAFF
-	TRBV9	TRBJ2-3	TRBD2	TGTGCCAGCAGCGTAGCGGGGGGGGACTACCTCACAGATACGCAGTATTTT	CASSVAGGDYLTDTQYF